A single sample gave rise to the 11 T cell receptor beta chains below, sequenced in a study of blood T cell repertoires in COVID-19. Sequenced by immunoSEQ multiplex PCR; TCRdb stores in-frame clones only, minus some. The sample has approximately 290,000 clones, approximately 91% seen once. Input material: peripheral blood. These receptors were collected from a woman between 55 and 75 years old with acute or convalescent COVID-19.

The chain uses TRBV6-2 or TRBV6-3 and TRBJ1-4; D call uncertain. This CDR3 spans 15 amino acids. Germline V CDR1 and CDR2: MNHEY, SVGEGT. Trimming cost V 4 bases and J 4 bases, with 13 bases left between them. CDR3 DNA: TGTGCCAGCAGTTTGACACAGAGCCGTAATGAAAAACTGTTTTTT. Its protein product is CASSLTQSRNEKLFF.

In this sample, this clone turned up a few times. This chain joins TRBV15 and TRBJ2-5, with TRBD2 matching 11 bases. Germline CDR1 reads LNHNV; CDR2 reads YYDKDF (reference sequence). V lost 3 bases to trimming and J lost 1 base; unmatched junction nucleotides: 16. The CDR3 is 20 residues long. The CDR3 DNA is TGTGCCACCAGCAGTCCCCGCCAGTGGGCTAGCGGGGGGTTCCAAGAGACCCAGTACTTC. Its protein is CATSSPRQWASGGFQETQYF.

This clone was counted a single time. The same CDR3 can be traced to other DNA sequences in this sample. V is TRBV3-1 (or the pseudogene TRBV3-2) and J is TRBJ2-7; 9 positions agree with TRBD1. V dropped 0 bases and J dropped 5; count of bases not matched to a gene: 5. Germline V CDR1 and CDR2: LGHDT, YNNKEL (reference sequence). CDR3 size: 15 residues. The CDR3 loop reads CASSQDGTGTNEQYF. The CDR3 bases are TGTGCCAGCAGCCAAGATGGGACAGGGACGAACGAGCAGTACTTC.

In DNA, the CDR3 is TGTGCCAGCAGCCGCGGGGGGACAGGGTTTAGTGGCTACACCTTC. Residues: CASSRGGTGFSGYTF. The chain is built from TRBV11-2 and TRBJ1-2; 9 bases map to TRBD1. The CDR3 is 15 amino acids. Looked up from germline, CDR1 is SGHAT and CDR2 is FQNNGV. Trimming at V came to 5 bases and at J to 7 bases, leaving 11 bases not matched to a gene.

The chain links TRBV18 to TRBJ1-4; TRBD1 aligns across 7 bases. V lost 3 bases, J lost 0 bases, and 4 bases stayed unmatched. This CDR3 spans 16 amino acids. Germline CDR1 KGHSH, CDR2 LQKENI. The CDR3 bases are TGTGCCAGCTCACCGACGGGGACAGCAACTAATGAAAAACTGTTTTTT. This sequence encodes CASSPTGTATNEKLFF.

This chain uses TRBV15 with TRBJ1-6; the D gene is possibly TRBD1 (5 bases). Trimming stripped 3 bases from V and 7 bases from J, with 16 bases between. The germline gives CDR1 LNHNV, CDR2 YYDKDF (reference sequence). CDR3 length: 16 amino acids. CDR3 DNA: TGTGCCACCAGCAGGAGGGGAGGGGCTAGAAATTCACCCCTCCACTTT. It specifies CATSRRGGARNSPLHF.

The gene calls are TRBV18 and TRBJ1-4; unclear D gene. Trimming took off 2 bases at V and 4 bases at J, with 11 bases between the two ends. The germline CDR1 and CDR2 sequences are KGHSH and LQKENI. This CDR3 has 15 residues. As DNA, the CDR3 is TGTGCCAGCTCACCAGAGGGTATCAGTAATGAAAAACTGTTTTTT. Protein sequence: CASSPEGISNEKLFF.

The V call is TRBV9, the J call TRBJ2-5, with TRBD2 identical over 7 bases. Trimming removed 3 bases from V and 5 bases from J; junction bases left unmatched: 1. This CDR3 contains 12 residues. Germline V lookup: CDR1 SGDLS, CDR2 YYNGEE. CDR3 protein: CASSGSGETQYF. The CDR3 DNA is TGTGCCAGCAGCGGTAGCGGGGAGACCCAGTACTTC.

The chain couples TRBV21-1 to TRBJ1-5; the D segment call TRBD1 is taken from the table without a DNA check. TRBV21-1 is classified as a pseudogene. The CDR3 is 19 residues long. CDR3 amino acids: CASSKGPGQGVACNQPQHF. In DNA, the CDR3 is TGTGCCAGCAGCAAAGGTCCGGGACAGGGGGTTGCATGCAATCAGCCCCAGCATTTT.

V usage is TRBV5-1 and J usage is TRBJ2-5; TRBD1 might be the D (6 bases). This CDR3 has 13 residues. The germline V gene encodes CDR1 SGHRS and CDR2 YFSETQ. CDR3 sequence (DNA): TGCGATCTGAGGGACAAACCTCAAGAGACCCAGTACTTC. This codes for CDLRDKPQETQYF.

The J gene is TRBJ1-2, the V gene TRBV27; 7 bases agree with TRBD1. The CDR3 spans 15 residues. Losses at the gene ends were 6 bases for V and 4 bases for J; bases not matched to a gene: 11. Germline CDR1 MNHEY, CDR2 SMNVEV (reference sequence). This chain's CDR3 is CASRLRTGVLYGYTF. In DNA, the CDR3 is TGTGCCAGCAGACTAAGAACAGGGGTCCTCTATGGCTACACCTTC.